The next 27 T cell receptor beta chains were all read from a single sample in a study of T cell repertoires in cytomegalovirus infection. MiXCR was run by TCRdb on the reads, yielding one entry per CDR3 protein. The table records about 740,000 distinct CDR3 sequences, 35% of them present only once. Sequencing used PBMCs. These receptors all stem from a human donor in good health (CMV status not recorded). Some clones in this sample may be carry-over from other donors' samples.

This chain connects TRBV28 to TRBJ1-1, with TRBD1 matching 8 bases. The trim removed 7 bases at V and 7 bases at J, leaving 11 bases unmatched. Germline-derived CDR1 and CDR2 are MDHEN and SYDVKM. This CDR3 contains 14 residues. The CDR3 region has the DNA TGTGCCAGCACCTCAAGGGACAGGACGTTTGAAGCTTTCTTT. Protein product: CASTSRDRTFEAFF.

J is TRBJ1-1 and V is TRBV20-1; D is unresolved. Deletions cut 0 bases from V and 1 base from J, with 9 bases between. The CDR3 runs 14 residues. Germline CDR1 DFQATT, CDR2 SNEGSKA (reference sequence). CDR3 bases: TGCAGTGCTAGAGATGTGGGGAAGAACACTGAAGCTTTCTTT. Its translation is CSARDVGKNTEAFF.

V usage is TRBV19 and J usage is TRBJ2-7; maybe TRBD1 (6 bases). CDR1 and CDR2 from the germline V gene are LNHDA and SQIVND (reference sequence). CDR3 length: 13 residues. The ends were cut back, 5 bases at V and 3 bases at J, with 11 bases in the middle. CDR3 amino acids: CASSPDRNYEQYF. The CDR3 region has the DNA TGTGCCAGTAGTCCGGACAGAAACTACGAGCAGTACTTC.

This clonotype occurred a few times. The CDR3 nucleotides read TGTGCCAGCAGCCAAGAGCCGGGACTAGCGGGGGGGCCGAGGTCGGAGACCCAGTACTTC. Translated: CASSQEPGLAGGPRSETQYF. The chain carries TRBV4-2 and TRBJ2-5; the match to TRBD2 covers 16 bases. Germline V CDR1 and CDR2: LGHNA, YNFKEQ. J gave up 5 bases and V 0 bases, and 12 bases lay outside the gene matches. The CDR3 totals 20 residues.

This clonotype has a count of ten or more. The V gene is TRBV7-2, the J gene TRBJ2-7, with a tentative D call TRBD1 (5 bases). This CDR3 has 13 amino acids. Germline CDR1 and CDR2: SGHTA and FQGNSA. With 9 bases removed from V and 2 bases from J, the gap between germline ends came to 14 bases. This CDR3 is CASTTPGTYEQYF. Here the CDR3 DNA reads TGTGCCAGTACTACCCCAGGGACCTACGAGCAGTACTTC.

The chain combines TRBV9 with TRBJ2-1; perhaps D is TRBD1 or TRBD2 (7 bases each). CDR1 is SGDLS, CDR2 YYNGEE, per germline. Trimming took off 0 bases at V and 11 bases at J, with 15 bases between the two ends. The CDR3 totals 14 residues. The CDR3 sequence: CASSVGEGARKQFF. The DNA of the CDR3 is TGTGCCAGCAGCGTAGGGGAGGGGGCGCGTAAGCAGTTCTTC.

This clonotype was picked up many times. This chain links TRBV6-6 with TRBJ1-2; 8 bases line up with TRBD1. This CDR3 has 12 amino acids. Trimming cost V 6 bases and J 7 bases; bases outside gene matches: 4. CDR1 and CDR2 from the germline V gene are MNHNY and SVGAGI (reference sequence). CDR3 amino acids: CASSPTGVGYTF. The DNA for the CDR3 is TGTGCCAGCAGCCCGACAGGGGTTGGCTACACCTTC.

Note on this clonotype: This may stem from a read error, because a much larger clone lies one nucleotide away. The chain couples TRBV28 to TRBJ2-1, with D possibly being TRBD2 (5 bases). This CDR3 comprises 15 residues. The germline CDR1 and CDR2 sequences are MDHEN and SYDVKM. Trimming removed 2 bases at V and 0 bases at J, with 8 bases between. The CDR3 region is CASSLPGISYNEQFF. The DNA of the CDR3 is TGTGCCAGCAGTTTACCGGGGATCTCCTACAATGAGCAGTTCTTC.

The V gene is TRBV2, the J gene TRBJ2-2; D unresolved. Looked up from germline, CDR1 is SNHLY and CDR2 is FYNNEI. The CDR3 runs 14 residues. V was clipped by 7 bases and J by 1 base, with 10 bases between them. The CDR3 loop reads CASTPSMNTGELFF. In nucleotides, the CDR3 is TGTGCCAGCACCCCCTCGATGAACACCGGGGAGCTGTTTTTT.

This clonotype has a handful of counts. The genes are TRBV28 and TRBJ1-1, with 10 positions matching TRBD1. Germline V lookup: CDR1 MDHEN, CDR2 SYDVKM. V shed 1 base and J 4 bases; nucleotides not matched to a gene: 9. This CDR3 is built from 17 residues. CDR3 in DNA: TGTGCCAGCAGTTTATATGGGACAGGGGTATTCCGCACTGAAGCTTTCTTT. This translates into CASSLYGTGVFRTEAFF.

This clonotype was detected ten times or more. V gene TRBV6-1 combines with J gene TRBJ1-5, with a tentative D call TRBD1 (5 bases). Germline V gene data show CDR1 as MNHNS and CDR2 as SASEGT. The V gene lost 7 bases and the J gene lost 3 bases, with 16 bases spanning the gap. The CDR3 contains 15 residues. The CDR3 spells CASNVAGGFNQPQHF. The CDR3 DNA reads as TGTGCCAGCAACGTGGCGGGGGGTTTCAATCAGCCCCAGCATTTT.

This chain uses TRBV25-1 with TRBJ2-6; D call uncertain. CDR1 is MGHDK, CDR2 SYGVNS, per germline. Trimming cost V 6 bases and J 0 bases, with 12 bases left between them. The CDR3 spans 16 residues. CDR3 in amino acids: CASSHNTHSGANVLTF. The CDR3 nucleotides read TGTGCCAGCAGCCATAACACACACTCTGGGGCCAACGTCCTGACTTTC.

The chain couples TRBV7-9 to TRBJ1-2; 8 positions agree with TRBD1. CDR3 length equals 15 residues. Trimming cost V 4 bases and J 5 bases; bases outside gene matches: 9. Germline V lookup: CDR1 SEHNR, CDR2 FQNEAQ (reference sequence). The CDR3 DNA reads as TGTGCCAGCAGCTGGAACCTGGACAGGGCTTATGGCTACACCTTC. Translation: CASSWNLDRAYGYTF.

This chain links TRBV5-6 with TRBJ1-2; 7 bases map to TRBD1. The CDR3 sequence is 13 residues long. Per germline, CDR1 SGHDT and CDR2 YYEEEE. The junction had 4 bases not matched to a gene; V was cut back by 4 bases and J by 4 bases. In nucleotides, the CDR3 is TGTGCCAGCAGCCGGGACAGTGGCTATGGCTACACCTTC. Its translation is CASSRDSGYGYTF. Using reference TRBV5-6 and TRBJ1-2 for the parts outside the CDR3, the full variable domain is DAGVTQSPTHLIKTRGQQVTLRCSPKSGHDTVSWYQQALGQGPQFIFQYYEEEERQRGNFPDRFSGHQFPNYSSELNVNALLLGDSALYLCASSRDSGYGYTFGSGTRLTVV.

The gene calls are TRBV4-2 and TRBJ2-1; D call uncertain. The germline V gene has CDR1 LGHNA and CDR2 YNFKEQ. There are 15 residues in the CDR3. Trimming cost V 0 bases and J 2 bases, with 8 bases left between them. The chain's CDR3 is CASSQDLRTYNEQFF. Here the CDR3 DNA reads TGTGCCAGCAGCCAAGATCTGAGGACCTACAATGAGCAGTTCTTC.

This clonotype occurred a few times. The chain links TRBV20-1 to TRBJ2-1, with D uncertain. This CDR3 has 15 amino acids. Trimming took 1 base from V and 5 from J, leaving 15 bases between them. Germline loops: CDR1 DFQATT, CDR2 SNEGSKA (reference sequence). The CDR3 DNA sequence: TGCAGTGCTAGAGCCCCAACCGGACGGAACAATGAGCAGTTCTTC. Translating gives CSARAPTGRNNEQFF.

V gene TRBV27 combines with J gene TRBJ1-2; D gene unclear. Trimming left V 5 bases short and J 0 bases short, with 16 bases between. Germline V CDR1 and CDR2: MNHEY, SMNVEV (reference sequence). The CDR3 contains 16 residues. CDR3 loop: CASSPPPTGSNYGYTF. In DNA, the CDR3 is TGTGCCAGCAGTCCTCCCCCGACTGGCTCTAACTATGGCTACACCTTC.

The DNA for the CDR3 is TGCAGTGCGGAGAATGAAGGGACAGAAATTTACGAGCAGTACTTC. It yields the protein CSAENEGTEIYEQYF. The gene calls are TRBV20-1 and TRBJ2-7; TRBD1 matches 7 bases. The CDR3 is 15 amino acids. Germline lookup yields CDR1 DFQATT and CDR2 SNEGSKA (reference sequence). The V gene end was trimmed by 6 bases and the J gene end by 4 bases; junction bases not matched to a gene: 15.

The chain combines TRBV7-2 with TRBJ1-4; D gene unclear. There are 14 residues in the CDR3. The ends were cut back, 0 bases at V and 5 bases at J, with 7 bases in the middle. Germline loops: CDR1 SGHTA, CDR2 FQGNSA. CDR3 sequence (DNA): TGTGCCAGCAGCTTAGCAGGGCGAAATGAAAAACTGTTTTTT. This translates into CASSLAGRNEKLFF.

The chain joins TRBV20-1 to TRBJ1-4, with 11 bases that match TRBD1. This CDR3 is 16 amino acids long. Germline V gene sequence: CDR1 DFQATT, CDR2 SNEGSKA (reference sequence). Unmatched junction bases numbered 10, after V lost 2 bases and J lost 8 bases. This CDR3 reads CSARPEPGQGVEKLFF. As DNA, the CDR3 is TGCAGTGCTAGACCCGAGCCGGGACAGGGGGTAGAAAAACTGTTTTTT.

The table lists this clonotype with a few counts. The rearrangement joins TRBV28 to TRBJ1-5; the D gene is possibly TRBD1 (6 bases). V lost 9 bases and J lost 2, with 17 bases in between. CDR1 MDHEN and CDR2 SYDVKM come from the germline V gene. This CDR3 spans 15 amino acids. The chain's CDR3 is CARGHRDKCNQPQHF. The CDR3 bases are TGTGCCAGAGGCCACCGGGACAAATGCAATCAGCCCCAGCATTTT.

The chain uses TRBV6-2 or TRBV6-3 and TRBJ2-1; D perhaps matches TRBD2 (6 bases). The CDR3 has 16 residues. Germline CDR1 is MNHEY and CDR2 is SVGEGT. Trimming took 7 bases from V and 4 from J, leaving 20 bases between them. CDR3 loop: CASTLQKGRGYNEQFF. CDR3 DNA sequence: TGTGCCAGCACCCTACAGAAGGGGCGGGGTTACAATGAGCAGTTCTTC.

In this sample, this clonotype turned up a few times. The rearrangement links TRBV7-9 to TRBJ2-1, with D tentatively TRBD1 (6 bases). The V gene's germline CDR1 is SEHNR and CDR2 FQNEAQ (reference sequence). The CDR3 has 15 residues. Trimming removed 5 bases at V and 3 bases at J, with 14 bases between. The CDR3 sequence is CASSPKDRDYNEQFF. CDR3 nucleotides: TGTGCCAGCAGCCCGAAGGACAGAGACTACAATGAGCAGTTCTTC.

The chain joins TRBV3-1 to TRBJ2-7, with D perhaps matching TRBD1 (6 bases). Trimming took off 5 bases at V and 6 bases at J, with 8 bases between the two ends. Per the germline V gene, CDR1 is LGHDT and CDR2 is YNNKEL (reference sequence). This CDR3 comprises 11 residues. CDR3 amino acids: CASSTGTEQYF. The CDR3 bases are TGTGCCAGCAGCACAGGGACCGAGCAGTACTTC.

In the case of this clonotype: Likely a read error: the CDR3 ends without its conserved phenylalanine or tryptophan. J is TRBJ2-5 and V is TRBV7-9; D uncertain. This CDR3 is built from 14 residues. Germline-derived CDR1 and CDR2 are SEHNR and FQNEAQ (reference sequence). The V end was cut by 1 base, the J end by 4 bases, with 10 bases between. CDR3 sequence reads: CASSLEGKGETQYL. DNA for the CDR3: TGTGCCAGCAGCTTAGAGGGCAAAGGAGAGACCCAGTACTTA.

This rearrangement joins TRBV20-1 to TRBJ2-7; maybe TRBD1 (6 bases). The CDR3 is 13 amino acids. V lost 6 bases, J lost 0 bases, and 12 bases lay in between. The germline gives CDR1 DFQATT, CDR2 SNEGSKA (reference sequence). DNA for the CDR3: TGCAGTGCCAGGGACATTAGCTCCTACGAGCAGTACTTC. Its protein product is CSARDISSYEQYF.

V usage is TRBV2 and J usage is TRBJ2-7; TRBD1 matches at 9 bases. The CDR3 is 17 amino acids. Per germline, CDR1 SNHLY and CDR2 FYNNEI. V lost 4 bases to trimming and J lost 0 bases; unmatched junction nucleotides: 10. The CDR3 is CASSVRQGGALSYEQYF. CDR3 nucleotide sequence: TGTGCCAGCAGTGTCCGACAGGGGGGGGCCCTCTCCTACGAGCAGTACTTC.